Each of the 27 T cell receptor beta chains below was sequenced from the same sample in a study of shared clonotypes between healthy human individuals. Naive CD8 cells lacked CD45RO, underwent positive selection for CCR7 and left out terminally differentiated effector memory CD45RA+ cells. Sequencing was performed with immunoSEQ multiplex PCR; in TCRdb, only in-frame clones are kept and a portion is missing. The data contain about 1.9 million clones, 93% of them singletons. Sequencing was done on a sample of naive CD8+ T cells from PBMCs. The receptor source for this set is a man younger than 35 in good health. Some clones in this sample may be carry-over from other donors' samples.

The chain recombines TRBV2 with TRBJ2-5; the D gene is possibly TRBD1 (6 bases). From germline, CDR1 is SNHLY and CDR2 FYNNEI. This CDR3 spans 19 amino acids. Trimming shortened V by 6 bases and J by 5 bases, and 31 bases separated the two germline ends. In DNA form, the CDR3 reads TGTGCCAGCAGCGACTTGGACAGCTTCTCCCATTTTAAGCGGGAGACCCAGTACTTC. Its protein is CASSDLDSFSHFKRETQYF.

This clone was seen a single time. The V and J genes are TRBV14 and TRBJ2-7; TRBD2 matches at 8 bases. Germline CDR1 and CDR2: SGHDN and FVKESK. CDR3 length: 17 residues. Losses at the gene ends were 1 base for V and 5 bases for J; bases not matched to a gene: 13. The CDR3 spells CASSQVAGGSPLDEQYF. Written as DNA, the CDR3 is TGTGCCAGCAGCCAAGTGGCGGGAGGATCCCCTCTGGACGAGCAGTACTTC.

This chain connects TRBV27 to TRBJ2-7, with D perhaps TRBD2 (6 bases). The CDR3 totals 18 residues. V was shortened by 2 bases and J by 4 bases, with 24 bases between the two germline ends. The germline CDR1 and CDR2 sequences are MNHEY and SMNVEV (reference sequence). The CDR3 nucleotides are TGTGCCAGCAGTTTACCCACCCTTGGAGGGAGGATTCCATACGAGCAGTACTTC. This codes for CASSLPTLGGRIPYEQYF.

This chain links TRBV9 with TRBJ2-2; the D gene is possibly TRBD1 (6 bases). The CDR3 length is 13 residues. CDR1 and CDR2 from the germline V gene are SGDLS and YYNGEE. Trimming pared 3 bases from V and 11 bases from J, leaving 14 bases between. As DNA, the CDR3 is TGTGCCAGCAGCGGGGACAACCTTGGTGAGCTGTTTTTT. Translated: CASSGDNLGELFF.

The chain joins TRBV5-1 to TRBJ2-5; D may be TRBD2 (6 bases). V was shortened by 4 bases and J by 3 bases, with 13 bases between the two germline ends. Germline-derived CDR1 and CDR2 are SGHRS and YFSETQ. The CDR3 loop spans 14 amino acids. This chain's CDR3 is CASSPRDSEETQYF. The CDR3 DNA is TGCGCCAGCAGCCCCCGGGACTCCGAAGAGACCCAGTACTTC.

The V and J genes are TRBV5-1 and TRBJ2-7; 8 nucleotides match TRBD2. The CDR3 contains 15 residues. The germline V gene encodes CDR1 SGHRS and CDR2 YFSETQ. With V trimmed by 4 bases and J by 3 bases, 9 bases remained unmatched. CDR3 nucleotides: TGCGCCAGCAGCCTCAAAGCGGGAGTGTTCTACGAGCAGTACTTC. It encodes CASSLKAGVFYEQYF.

As concerns this clone: Other DNA sequences within the sample encode an identical CDR3. The J gene is TRBJ2-3, the V gene TRBV9, with D perhaps TRBD1 or TRBD2 (5 bases each). This CDR3 has 15 residues. Germline CDR1 and CDR2: SGDLS and YYNGEE. Trimming pared 0 bases from V and 0 bases from J, leaving 8 bases between. The CDR3 region has the DNA TGTGCCAGCAGCGTAGGGGACGGTAGCACAGATACGCAGTATTTT. Translating gives CASSVGDGSTDTQYF.

The J gene is TRBJ1-5, the V gene TRBV6-5; the D gene is possibly TRBD1 (5 bases). This CDR3 is 14 amino acids long. Germline V CDR1 and CDR2: MNHEY, SVGAGI. V lost 6 bases and J 7 bases, leaving 16 bases between the germline ends. The CDR3 protein is CASSPLGVGQPQHF. For the CDR3, the DNA is TGTGCCAGCAGCCCCCTGGGGGTCGGGCAGCCCCAGCATTTT.

The V call is TRBV7-3, the J call TRBJ2-2, with a possible D match to TRBD1 (5 bases). The CDR3 runs 15 residues. V was pared by 0 bases and J by 5 bases, with 10 bases between. Germline V gene lookup returns CDR1 SGHTA and CDR2 FQGTGA. Here the CDR3 DNA reads TGTGCCAGCAGCTTAACAGGGGTCCTTACCGGGGAGCTGTTTTTT. Translation: CASSLTGVLTGELFF.

The J gene is TRBJ1-1, the V gene TRBV7-9; TRBD1 is a possible D gene (5 bases). Germline V CDR1 and CDR2: SEHNR, FQNEAQ (reference sequence). The CDR3 length is 17 residues. V lost 1 base and J 5 bases, leaving 20 bases between the germline ends. The CDR3 reads CASSLVTGPSRVTEAFF. The CDR3, as DNA: TGTGCCAGCAGCTTAGTAACAGGACCCTCCCGTGTAACTGAAGCTTTCTTT.

This clone appeared a single time. The CDR3 protein is CSVGVGPYGYTF. CDR3 sequence (DNA): TGCAGCGTCGGAGTGGGTCCCTATGGCTACACCTTC. The genes are TRBV29-1 and TRBJ1-2; D unclear. The CDR3 sequence is 12 residues long. Germline V gene data show CDR1 as SQVTM and CDR2 as ANQGSEA. V lost 6 bases to trimming and J lost 4 bases, with 12 bases between them.

The chain employs TRBV15 and TRBJ2-1, with 9 nucleotides matching TRBD2. CDR3 length equals 15 residues. With V trimmed by 3 bases and J by 5 bases, 5 bases remained unmatched. CDR1 is LNHNV and CDR2 is YYDKDF in the germline V gene (reference sequence). The CDR3 bases are TGTGCCACCAGCAGTTTTAGCGGGAGAGACAATGAGCAGTTCTTC. Translating gives CATSSFSGRDNEQFF.

This clone was recorded at least ten times. The chain uses TRBV4-1 and TRBJ2-3; the D gene is possibly TRBD2 (6 bases). Trimming cost V 1 base and J 3 bases, with 14 bases left between them. The CDR3 runs to 16 residues. From germline, CDR1 is MGHRA and CDR2 YSYEKL. CDR3 region: CASSQGTALATDTQYF. As DNA, the CDR3 is TGCGCCAGCAGCCAAGGGACCGCCCTAGCGACAGATACGCAGTATTTT.

The genes are TRBV30 and TRBJ2-1, with D tentatively TRBD2 (5 bases). CDR1 and CDR2 (germline): GTSNPN, SVGIG (reference sequence). The CDR3 runs to 14 residues. With 4 bases removed from V and 1 base from J, the gap between germline ends came to 11 bases. The CDR3, as DNA: TGTGCCTGGATGAGGGCCTGGTCCTACAATGAGCAGTTCTTC. Amino acid sequence: CAWMRAWSYNEQFF.

The V call is TRBV6-1, the J call TRBJ1-1, with D hard to call. Germline CDR1 reads MNHNS; CDR2 reads SASEGT. The CDR3 loop spans 12 amino acids. Deletions cut 3 bases from V and 10 bases from J, with 12 bases between. CDR3 bases: TGTGCCAGCAGTGAGGCAGCCCTCCTAGCTTTCTTT. Its translation is CASSEAALLAFF.

The chain uses TRBV11-2 and TRBJ2-1, with D tentatively TRBD2 (6 bases). Trimming shortened V by 5 bases and J by 8 bases, and 13 bases separated the two germline ends. The CDR3 contains 13 residues. The germline V gene has CDR1 SGHAT and CDR2 FQNNGV. The CDR3 nucleotides are TGTGCCAGCAGCCCACCGACTAGGGATGAGCAGTTCTTC. Its protein is CASSPPTRDEQFF.

Concerning this clone itself: The identical CDR3 is also encoded by other nucleotide sequences in the sample. The genes are TRBV7-9 and TRBJ2-7; a possible D gene is TRBD2 (6 bases). Germline CDR1 reads SEHNR; CDR2 reads FQNEAQ (reference sequence). This CDR3 comprises 14 residues. With 1 base removed from V and 3 bases from J, the gap between germline ends came to 10 bases. The CDR3 DNA is TGTGCCAGCAGCTTAGTTGGGACTGACTACGAGCAGTACTTC. Translation gives CASSLVGTDYEQYF.

The chain links TRBV28 to TRBJ2-1; 8 nucleotides agree with TRBD2. Germline V gene sequence: CDR1 MDHEN, CDR2 SYDVKM. The CDR3 is 16 amino acids. With 5 bases clipped from V and 0 bases from J, the junction kept 6 bases outside the gene matches. The CDR3 sequence is CASSDRAGASYNEQFF. The CDR3 coding sequence is TGTGCCAGCAGTGACCGAGCGGGAGCCTCCTACAATGAGCAGTTCTTC.

This rearrangement joins TRBV19 to TRBJ1-1; D is unresolved. The germline V and J ends were trimmed by 0 bases and 0 bases, with 14 bases remaining between them. The V gene's germline CDR1 is LNHDA and CDR2 SQIVND (reference sequence). CDR3 length: 17 residues. CDR3 loop: CASSIDPEPTVNTEAFF. Written as DNA, the CDR3 is TGTGCCAGTAGTATAGACCCCGAGCCGACGGTGAACACTGAAGCTTTCTTT.

The V and J genes are TRBV6-5 and TRBJ2-1; D possibly corresponds to TRBD1 (6 bases). The V end was cut by 4 bases, the J end by 4 bases, with 8 bases between. The germline V gene encodes CDR1 MNHEY and CDR2 SVGAGI. The CDR3 is made up of 13 amino acids. The CDR3 here is CASSWTAYNEQFF. CDR3 DNA sequence: TGTGCCAGCAGTTGGACAGCTTACAATGAGCAGTTCTTC.

The gene calls are TRBV21-1 and TRBJ1-2. TRBV21-1 is a documented pseudogene. The CDR3 spans 15 residues. CDR3 protein: CASSKESEGEKGYTF. In DNA, the CDR3 is TGTGCCAGCAGCAAAGAGTCGGAGGGGGAAAAGGGCTACACCTTC.

The CDR3 loop is CASSLMYPGREGAYNEQFF. The CDR3 DNA follows: TGTGCCAGCAGCTTAATGTATCCTGGGCGGGAGGGGGCCTACAATGAGCAGTTCTTC. The rearrangement joins TRBV11-2 to TRBJ2-1; 9 bases match TRBD2. The V gene's germline CDR1 is SGHAT and CDR2 FQNNGV. The V and J ends lost 2 bases and 2 bases, in that order; junction bases with no gene match: 13. This CDR3 has 19 residues.

Concerning this clone: This sample includes further DNA sequences coding for the same CDR3. J is TRBJ2-7 and V is TRBV7-8, with D hard to call. The CDR3 is 12 amino acids. Germline CDR1 and CDR2: SGHVS and FQNEAQ. The ends were cut back, 1 base at V and 4 bases at J, with 5 bases in the middle. This CDR3 is CASSLVRYEQYF. The DNA of the CDR3 is TGTGCCAGCAGCTTAGTCCGGTACGAGCAGTACTTC.

The chain uses TRBV6-5 and TRBJ2-1, with a possible D match to TRBD2 (6 bases). CDR3 length: 13 amino acids. V was pared by 6 bases and J by 7 bases, with 13 bases between. Per germline, CDR1 MNHEY and CDR2 SVGAGI. CDR3 region: CASSSGRLNEQFF. DNA of the CDR3: TGTGCCAGCAGCTCCGGGAGACTGAATGAGCAGTTCTTC.

This sequence joins TRBV30 and TRBJ1-2, with D possibly matching TRBD1 (5 bases). Looked up from germline, CDR1 is GTSNPN and CDR2 is SVGIG (reference sequence). CDR3 length: 13 residues. V was cut by 1 base and J by 8 bases, with 14 bases left in between. CDR3 loop: CAWSGPRGDGYTF. As DNA, the CDR3 is TGTGCCTGGAGTGGTCCAAGGGGAGACGGCTACACCTTC.

Comments on this clone: This CDR3 is also generated by other DNA sequences in the sample. The chain combines TRBV5-6 with TRBJ2-1; 11 nucleotides align to TRBD2. Germline CDR1 SGHDT, CDR2 YYEEEE. CDR3 size: 15 residues. The trim removed 4 bases at V and 3 bases at J, leaving 3 bases unmatched. The CDR3 protein is CASSLGLAGYNEQFF. CDR3 sequence (DNA): TGTGCCAGCAGCCTCGGACTAGCGGGCTACAATGAGCAGTTCTTC.

This chain links TRBV15 with TRBJ2-2; unclear D gene. Germline V CDR1 and CDR2: LNHNV, YYDKDF (reference sequence). This CDR3 has 14 residues. The V end lost 7 bases, the J end lost 6 bases, and 15 bases lay between the germline ends. CDR3 sequence (DNA): TGTGCCACCACCCCCGGCCTTACGTCCGGGGAGCTGTTTTTT. Translated: CATTPGLTSGELFF.